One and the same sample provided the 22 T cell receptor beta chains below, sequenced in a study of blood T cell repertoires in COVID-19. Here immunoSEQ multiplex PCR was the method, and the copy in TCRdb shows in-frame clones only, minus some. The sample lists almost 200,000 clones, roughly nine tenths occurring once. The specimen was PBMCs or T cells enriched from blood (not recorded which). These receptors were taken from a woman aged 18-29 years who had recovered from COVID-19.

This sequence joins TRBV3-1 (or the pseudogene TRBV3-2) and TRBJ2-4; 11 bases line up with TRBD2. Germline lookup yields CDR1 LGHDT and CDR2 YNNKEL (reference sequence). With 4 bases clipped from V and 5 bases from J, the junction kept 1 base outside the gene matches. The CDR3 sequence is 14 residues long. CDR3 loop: CASSLAGGENIQYF. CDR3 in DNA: TGTGCCAGCAGCCTAGCGGGGGGGGAAAACATTCAGTACTTC.

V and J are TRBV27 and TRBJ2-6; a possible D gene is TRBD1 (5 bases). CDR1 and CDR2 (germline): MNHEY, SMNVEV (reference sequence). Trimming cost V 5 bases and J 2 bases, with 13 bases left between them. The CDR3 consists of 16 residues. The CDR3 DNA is TGTGCCAGCAGTCCCCTAGGGGTTACTGGGGCCAACGTCCTGACTTTC. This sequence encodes CASSPLGVTGANVLTF.

CDR3 residues: CASSEPFLGYTF. The DNA of the CDR3 is TGTGCCAGCAGTGAACCCTTTCTCGGCTACACCTTC. The chain combines TRBV6-1 with TRBJ1-2, with unresolved D. There are 12 residues in the CDR3. Trimming stripped 2 bases from V and 8 bases from J, with 9 bases between. Germline V lookup: CDR1 MNHNS, CDR2 SASEGT.

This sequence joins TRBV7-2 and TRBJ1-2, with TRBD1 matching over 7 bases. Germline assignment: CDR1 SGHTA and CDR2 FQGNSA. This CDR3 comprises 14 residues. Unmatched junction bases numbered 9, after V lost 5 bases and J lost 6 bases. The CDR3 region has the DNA TGTGCCAGCAGCCCTTTTGAGGGGGCGCATGGCTACACCTTC. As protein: CASSPFEGAHGYTF.

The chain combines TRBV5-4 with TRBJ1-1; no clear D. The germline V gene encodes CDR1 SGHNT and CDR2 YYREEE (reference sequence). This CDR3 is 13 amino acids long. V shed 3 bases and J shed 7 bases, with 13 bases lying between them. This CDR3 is CASSSTRGLEAFF. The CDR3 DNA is TGTGCCAGCAGCTCGACCCGCGGACTTGAAGCTTTCTTT. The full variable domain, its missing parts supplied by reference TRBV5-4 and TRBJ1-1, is ETGVTQSPTHLIKTRGQQVTLRCSSQSGHNTVSWYQQALGQGPQFIFQYYREEENGRGNFPPRFSGLQFPNYSSELNVNALELDDSALYLCASSSTRGLEAFFGQGTRLTVV.

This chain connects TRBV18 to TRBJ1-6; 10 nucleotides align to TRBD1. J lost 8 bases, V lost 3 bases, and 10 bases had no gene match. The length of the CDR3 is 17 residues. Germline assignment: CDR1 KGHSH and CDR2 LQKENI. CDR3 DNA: TGTGCCAGCTCACCCAGAGAGTCGGGACAGGGGCATTCACCCCTCCACTTT. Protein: CASSPRESGQGHSPLHF.

For the CDR3, the DNA is TGTGCCAGCAGGACAGGGTTTGGGGTTCCTGGAGGCTACACCTTC. The encoded protein is CASRTGFGVPGGYTF. V usage is TRBV28 and J usage is TRBJ1-2; 7 positions match TRBD1. The CDR3 covers 15 residues. J was trimmed by 8 bases and V by 6 bases; bases with no gene match: 15. Germline loops: CDR1 MDHEN, CDR2 SYDVKM.

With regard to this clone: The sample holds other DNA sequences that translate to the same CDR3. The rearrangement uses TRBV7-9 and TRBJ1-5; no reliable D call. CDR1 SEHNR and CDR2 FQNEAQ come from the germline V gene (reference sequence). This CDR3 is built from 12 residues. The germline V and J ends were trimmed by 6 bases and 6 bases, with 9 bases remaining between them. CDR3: CASSLRGQPQHF. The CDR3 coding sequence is TGTGCCAGCAGTTTACGGGGTCAGCCCCAGCATTTT. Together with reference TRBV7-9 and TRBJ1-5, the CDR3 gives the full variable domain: DTGVSQNPRHKITKRGQNVTFRCDPISEHNRLYWYRQTLGQGPEFLTYFQNEAQLEKSRLLSDRFSAERPKGSFSTLEIQRTEQGDSAMYLCASSLRGQPQHFGDGTRLSIL.

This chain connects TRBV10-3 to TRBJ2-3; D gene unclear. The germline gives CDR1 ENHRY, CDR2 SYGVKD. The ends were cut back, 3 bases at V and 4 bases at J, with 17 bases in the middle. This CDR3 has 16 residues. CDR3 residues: CAISEPSLQHPDTQYF. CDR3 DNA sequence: TGTGCCATCAGTGAACCATCCCTCCAACACCCAGATACGCAGTATTTT.

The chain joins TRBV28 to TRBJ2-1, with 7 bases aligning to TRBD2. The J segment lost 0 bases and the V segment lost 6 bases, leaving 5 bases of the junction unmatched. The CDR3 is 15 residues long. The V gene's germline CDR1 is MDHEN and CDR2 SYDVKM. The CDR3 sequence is CASRPRGSSYNEQFF. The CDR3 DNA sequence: TGTGCCAGCAGGCCGCGGGGGAGCTCCTACAATGAGCAGTTCTTC.

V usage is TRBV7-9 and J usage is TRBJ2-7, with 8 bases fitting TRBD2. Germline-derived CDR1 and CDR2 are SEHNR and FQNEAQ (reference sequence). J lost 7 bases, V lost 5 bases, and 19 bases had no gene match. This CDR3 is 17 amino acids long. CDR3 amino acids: CASSPRGSGDPPREQYF. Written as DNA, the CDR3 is TGTGCCAGCAGCCCCCGAGGTAGCGGGGACCCCCCTCGGGAGCAGTACTTC.

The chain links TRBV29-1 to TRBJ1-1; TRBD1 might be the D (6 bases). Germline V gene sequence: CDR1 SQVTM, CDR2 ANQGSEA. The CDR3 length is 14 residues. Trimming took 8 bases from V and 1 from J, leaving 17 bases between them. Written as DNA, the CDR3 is TGCAGCAGCAGGGGCGAGGAAGCGAACACTGAAGCTTTCTTT. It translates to CSSRGEEANTEAFF.

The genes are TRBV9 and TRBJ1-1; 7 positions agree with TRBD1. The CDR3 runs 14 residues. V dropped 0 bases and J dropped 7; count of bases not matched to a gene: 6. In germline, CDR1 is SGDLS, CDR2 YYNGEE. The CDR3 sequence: CASSVAGTEIEAFF. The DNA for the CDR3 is TGTGCCAGCAGCGTAGCTGGGACAGAGATTGAAGCTTTCTTT.

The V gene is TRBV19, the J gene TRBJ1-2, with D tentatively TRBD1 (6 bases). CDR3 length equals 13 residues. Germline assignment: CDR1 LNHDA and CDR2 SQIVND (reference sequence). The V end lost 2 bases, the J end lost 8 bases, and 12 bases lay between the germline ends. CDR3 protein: CASSITQGGGYTF. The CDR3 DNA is TGTGCCAGTAGTATAACACAGGGCGGCGGCTACACCTTC.

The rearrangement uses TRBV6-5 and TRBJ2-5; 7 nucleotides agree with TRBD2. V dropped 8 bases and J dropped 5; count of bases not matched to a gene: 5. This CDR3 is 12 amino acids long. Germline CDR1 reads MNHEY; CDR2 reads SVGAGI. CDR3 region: CASGGRVETQYF. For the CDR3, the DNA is TGTGCCAGCGGGGGGAGGGTTGAGACCCAGTACTTC.

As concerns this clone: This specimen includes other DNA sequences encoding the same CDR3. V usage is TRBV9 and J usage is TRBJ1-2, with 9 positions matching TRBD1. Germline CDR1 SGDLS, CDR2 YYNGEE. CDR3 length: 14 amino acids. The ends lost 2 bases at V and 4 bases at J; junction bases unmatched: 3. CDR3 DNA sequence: TGTGCCAGCAGCGTGGGGACAGGGCTCTATGGCTACACCTTC. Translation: CASSVGTGLYGYTF.

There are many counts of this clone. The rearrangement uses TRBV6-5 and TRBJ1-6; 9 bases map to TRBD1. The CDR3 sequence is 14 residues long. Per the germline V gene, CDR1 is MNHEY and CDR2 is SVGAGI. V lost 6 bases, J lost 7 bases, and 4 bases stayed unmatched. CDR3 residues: CASSEGTGNSPLHF. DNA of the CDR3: TGTGCCAGCAGCGAGGGGACAGGGAATTCACCCCTCCACTTT.

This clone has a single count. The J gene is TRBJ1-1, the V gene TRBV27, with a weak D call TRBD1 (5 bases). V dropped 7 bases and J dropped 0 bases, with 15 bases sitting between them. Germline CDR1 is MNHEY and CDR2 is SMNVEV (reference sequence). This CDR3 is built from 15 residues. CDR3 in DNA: TGTGCCAGCAAGTCCAAAGGACACTTGAACACTGAAGCTTTCTTT. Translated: CASKSKGHLNTEAFF.

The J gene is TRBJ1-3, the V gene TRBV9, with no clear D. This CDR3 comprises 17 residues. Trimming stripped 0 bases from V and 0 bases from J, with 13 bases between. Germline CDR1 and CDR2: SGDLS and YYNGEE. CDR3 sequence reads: CASSVEAGLNSGNTIYF. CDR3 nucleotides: TGTGCCAGCAGCGTAGAAGCCGGACTAAACTCTGGAAACACCATATATTTT.

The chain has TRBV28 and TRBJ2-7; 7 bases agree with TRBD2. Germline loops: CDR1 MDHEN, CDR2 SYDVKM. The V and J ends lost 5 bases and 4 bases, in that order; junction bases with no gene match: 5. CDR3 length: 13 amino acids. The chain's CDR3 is CASSGGGVYEQYF. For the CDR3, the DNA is TGTGCCAGCAGTGGTGGGGGGGTATACGAGCAGTACTTC.

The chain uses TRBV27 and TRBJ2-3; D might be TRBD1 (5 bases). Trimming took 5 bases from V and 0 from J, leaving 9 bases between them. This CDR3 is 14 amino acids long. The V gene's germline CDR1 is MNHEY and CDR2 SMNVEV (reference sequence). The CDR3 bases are TGTGCCAGCAGTGGCAGGGTTAGCACAGATACGCAGTATTTT. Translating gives CASSGRVSTDTQYF.

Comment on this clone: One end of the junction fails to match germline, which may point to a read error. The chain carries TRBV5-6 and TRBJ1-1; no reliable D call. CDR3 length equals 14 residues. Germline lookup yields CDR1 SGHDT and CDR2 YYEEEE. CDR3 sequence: CASRLERANTEAFF. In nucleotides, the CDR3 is TGTGCCAGCAGGTTGGAGAGGGCGAACACTGAAGCTTTCTTT.